Listed here are 27 T cell receptor beta chains from one sample, sequenced in a study of blood T cell repertoires in COVID-19. Sequencing used immunoSEQ multiplex PCR; TCRdb keeps in-frame clones, though not all of them. The table lists a few hundred thousand clones, 70% to 90% of them singletons, with less than 8.5% in the top ten. Sequenced material: PBMCs or T cells enriched from blood (not recorded which). These receptors all come from a woman aged 45-65 years who had been exposed to COVID-19.

This chain's CDR3 is CASSPTGADNQPQHF. The CDR3, as DNA: TGTGCCAGCTCCCCAACAGGGGCCGACAATCAGCCCCAGCATTTT. The genes are TRBV18 and TRBJ1-5; 7 positions match TRBD1. The V segment lost 6 bases and the J segment 3 bases; nucleotides outside the gene matches: 8. This CDR3 comprises 15 residues. CDR1 KGHSH and CDR2 LQKENI come from the germline V gene.

The chain employs TRBV27 and TRBJ2-1, with D maybe TRBD1 (6 bases). The V and J ends lost 9 bases and 8 bases respectively, with 20 bases between them. This CDR3 spans 14 amino acids. Germline V CDR1 and CDR2: MNHEY, SMNVEV (reference sequence). The CDR3 nucleotides are TGTGCCAGTCACTCCGGGACATTGAGGCATGAGCAGTTCTTC. Translation: CASHSGTLRHEQFF.

This chain joins TRBV27 and TRBJ2-1, with D possibly matching TRBD2 (5 bases). Germline assignment: CDR1 MNHEY and CDR2 SMNVEV (reference sequence). V lost 4 bases and J 4 bases, leaving 14 bases between the germline ends. CDR3 size: 15 residues. CDR3 bases: TGTGCCAGCAGTTCTGAGGGCGGCGCTTACAATGAGCAGTTCTTC. It specifies CASSSEGGAYNEQFF.

CDR3 DNA: TGTGCCAGCAGTGCTCTGGGGGCTTATAATAGCAATCAGCCCCAGCATTTT. It codes for CASSALGAYNSNQPQHF. The rearrangement uses TRBV6-1 and TRBJ1-5; D possibly corresponds to TRBD1 (6 bases). CDR1 is MNHNS and CDR2 is SASEGT in the germline V gene. The length of the CDR3 is 17 residues. V dropped 4 bases and J dropped 0 bases, with 16 bases sitting between them.

The chain links TRBV6-6 to TRBJ1-2; D is uncertain. CDR1 MNHNY and CDR2 SVGAGI come from the germline V gene (reference sequence). The CDR3 contains 16 residues. V dropped 6 bases and J dropped 1 base, with 18 bases sitting between them. As DNA, the CDR3 is TGTGCCAGCAGCCCCCTCTTGCAGGCGCTTAACTATGGCTACACCTTC. Amino acid sequence: CASSPLLQALNYGYTF.

This clone was observed a handful of times. The chain couples TRBV9 to TRBJ2-2; D gene uncertain. V shed 1 base and J shed 2 bases, with 6 bases lying between them. The CDR3 loop spans 14 amino acids. Germline CDR1 SGDLS, CDR2 YYNGEE. The CDR3: CASSVNINTGELFF. In DNA form, the CDR3 reads TGTGCCAGCAGCGTAAACATAAACACCGGGGAGCTGTTTTTT.

The chain links TRBV7-2 to TRBJ1-1, with TRBD1 matching 10 bases. Germline CDR1 and CDR2: SGHTA and FQGNSA. The trim removed 3 bases at V and 11 bases at J, leaving 15 bases unmatched. This CDR3 is 16 amino acids long. Here the CDR3 reads CASSFFRGTGAEGAFF. The CDR3 DNA reads as TGTGCCAGCAGCTTTTTTAGGGGGACAGGGGCCGAAGGGGCTTTCTTT.

This rearrangement joins TRBV6-4 to TRBJ2-3, with 10 bases lining up with TRBD2. Trimming took 4 bases from V and 6 from J; bases not matched to a gene: 7. There are 15 residues in the CDR3. Germline assignment: CDR1 MRHNA and CDR2 SNTAGT. The CDR3 region has the DNA TGTGCCAGCAGTGCTGCTAGCGGGGGACTCGATACGCAGTATTTT. As protein: CASSAASGGLDTQYF.

The J gene is TRBJ1-1, the V gene TRBV7-9; 7 nucleotides align to TRBD1. With V trimmed by 3 bases and J by 8 bases, 6 bases remained unmatched. CDR1 and CDR2 (germline): SEHNR, FQNEAQ (reference sequence). The CDR3 runs to 13 residues. The CDR3 coding sequence is TGTGCCAGCAGCTTCACCGGGACAGTCGAAGCTTTCTTT. It is translated as CASSFTGTVEAFF.

The rearrangement joins TRBV9 to TRBJ1-2; TRBD1 matches at 8 bases. V lost 4 bases and J lost 4; bases outside the gene matches: 9. The germline V gene has CDR1 SGDLS and CDR2 YYNGEE. This CDR3 is built from 15 residues. The CDR3: CASSPRTGILYGYTF. In DNA, the CDR3 is TGTGCCAGCAGCCCGCGGACAGGGATTCTCTATGGCTACACCTTC.

As for this clone: Other DNA sequences of this sample code for an identical CDR3. V gene TRBV7-2 combines with J gene TRBJ2-7; perhaps TRBD2 as D (6 bases). Germline-derived CDR1 and CDR2 are SGHTA and FQGNSA. The ends were cut back, 1 base at V and 2 bases at J, with 9 bases in the middle. This CDR3 has 14 residues. The CDR3, as DNA: TGTGCCAGCAGCTTAGGGAGGGGAGCCTACGAGCAGTACTTC. This sequence encodes CASSLGRGAYEQYF.

The rearrangement joins TRBV6-5 to TRBJ2-6, with D perhaps matching TRBD2 (6 bases). The CDR3 extends over 15 amino acids. V was clipped by 6 bases and J by 2 bases, with 11 bases between them. Looked up from germline, CDR1 is MNHEY and CDR2 is SVGAGI. DNA for the CDR3: TGTGCCAGCAGCTCCGGGGGAGCTGGGGCCAACGTCCTGACTTTC. Translating it yields CASSSGGAGANVLTF.

The gene calls are TRBV25-1 and TRBJ1-2, with 9 bases aligning to TRBD1. CDR1 is MGHDK and CDR2 is SYGVNS in the germline V gene. The ends lost 9 bases at V and 4 bases at J; junction bases unmatched: 6. The CDR3 totals 13 residues. The CDR3 loop is CASGRGQGYGYTF. As DNA, the CDR3 is TGTGCCAGTGGGCGGGGACAGGGCTATGGCTACACCTTC.

J is TRBJ1-2 and V is TRBV15, with 9 bases matching TRBD1. The germline CDR1 and CDR2 sequences are LNHNV and YYDKDF (reference sequence). This CDR3 comprises 15 residues. V was pared by 5 bases and J by 4 bases, with 8 bases of the junction left unmatched. CDR3 in DNA: TGTGCCACCAGCGCCAGCCCGACAGGGGGCTATGGCTACACCTTC. It encodes CATSASPTGGYGYTF.

The chain carries TRBV5-1 and TRBJ1-2; tentative D call: TRBD1 (5 bases). This CDR3 comprises 12 residues. Germline CDR1 is SGHRS and CDR2 is YFSETQ. V was shortened by 0 bases and J by 11 bases, with 11 bases between the two germline ends. The CDR3 DNA reads TGCGCCAGCAGCTTGGAATCCAGGGTATACACCTTC. This encodes CASSLESRVYTF.

CDR3 region: CASSQDGQFNSPLHF. CDR3 coding DNA: TGTGCCAGCAGCCAAGATGGACAGTTTAATTCACCCCTCCACTTT. The chain couples TRBV3-1 (or the pseudogene TRBV3-2) to TRBJ1-6; D is perhaps TRBD1 (6 bases). CDR1 is LGHDT, CDR2 YNNKEL, per germline (reference sequence). Trimming pared 0 bases from V and 6 bases from J, leaving 9 bases between. CDR3 length equals 15 residues.

This clone was detected once. The chain recombines TRBV9 with TRBJ1-6, with D unclear. Per germline, CDR1 SGDLS and CDR2 YYNGEE. The CDR3 is 17 amino acids. The V end was cut by 5 bases, the J end by 0 bases, with 15 bases between. The CDR3 region has the DNA TGTGCCAGCAGTCCAGACGTGGGGAGCTCCTATAATTCACCCCTCCACTTT. Translation gives CASSPDVGSSYNSPLHF.

This chain joins TRBV19 and TRBJ2-2; D is possibly TRBD1 (5 bases). Trimming pared 5 bases from V and 6 bases from J, leaving 10 bases between. The CDR3 length is 13 residues. Germline V CDR1 and CDR2: LNHDA, SQIVND (reference sequence). This CDR3 reads CASSVRQPGELFF. CDR3 DNA: TGTGCCAGTAGTGTTCGACAGCCCGGGGAGCTGTTTTTT.

V gene TRBV10-3 combines with J gene TRBJ2-1, with 7 bases fitting TRBD1. CDR3 length: 13 residues. Germline-derived CDR1 and CDR2 are ENHRY and SYGVKD. V lost 6 bases, J lost 6 bases, and 5 bases stayed unmatched. The CDR3 bases are TGTGCCATCAGGGGACAGATTCCCAATGAGCAGTTCTTC. Its translation: CAIRGQIPNEQFF.

The gene calls are TRBV7-2 and TRBJ2-2; 7 bases match TRBD2. CDR3 size: 15 residues. V lost 0 bases, J lost 6 bases, and 4 bases stayed unmatched. CDR1 and CDR2 (germline): SGHTA, FQGNSA. CDR3 nucleotide sequence: TGTGCCAGCAGCTTAGCGGGGGGGTTGGCCGGGGAGCTGTTTTTT. Translation: CASSLAGGLAGELFF.

This clone appeared once. The J gene is TRBJ2-3, the V gene TRBV30; TRBD2 aligns across 11 bases. Germline V gene data show CDR1 as GTSNPN and CDR2 as SVGIG (reference sequence). V lost 0 bases, J lost 2 bases, and 4 bases stayed unmatched. The CDR3 covers 16 residues. The CDR3 reads CAWSVPGLAATDTQYF. Here the CDR3 DNA reads TGTGCCTGGAGTGTACCGGGACTAGCGGCCACAGATACGCAGTATTTT.

The genes are TRBV6-5 and TRBJ2-1; TRBD2 agrees at 9 bases. Trimming at V came to 8 bases and at J to 5 bases, leaving 10 bases not matched to a gene. The length of the CDR3 is 15 residues. In germline, CDR1 is MNHEY, CDR2 SVGAGI. The CDR3 region is CASSILAGSDNEQFF. The CDR3 DNA follows: TGTGCCAGCTCCATCCTAGCGGGGAGCGACAATGAGCAGTTCTTC.

The chain combines TRBV30 with TRBJ2-2; 7 bases are shared with TRBD1. The germline gives CDR1 GTSNPN, CDR2 SVGIG (reference sequence). The CDR3 has 13 amino acids. J gave up 8 bases and V 1 base, and 4 bases lay outside the gene matches. CDR3 region: CAWSEGASGELFF. CDR3 bases: TGTGCCTGGAGTGAGGGGGCGAGTGGGGAGCTGTTTTTT. Variable domain in full (rest from reference TRBV30 and TRBJ2-2): SQTIHQWPATLVQPVGSPLSLECTVEGTSNPNLYWYRQAAGRGLQLLFYSVGIGQISSEVPQNLSASRPQDRQFILSSKKLLLSDSGFYLCAWSEGASGELFFGEGSRLTVL.

V is TRBV6-2 or TRBV6-3 and J is TRBJ2-5, with D unclear. The V gene lost 2 bases and the J gene lost 2 bases, with 6 bases spanning the gap. CDR1 and CDR2 from the germline V gene are MNHEY and SVGEGT. The CDR3 contains 13 residues. The CDR3: CASSYSLQETQYF. The DNA of the CDR3 is TGTGCCAGCAGTTACAGCTTACAAGAGACCCAGTACTTC.

This clone was seen only once. V is TRBV9 and J is TRBJ1-3, with 8 bases lining up with TRBD1. Germline V gene lookup returns CDR1 SGDLS and CDR2 YYNGEE. J was trimmed by 4 bases and V by 4 bases; bases with no gene match: 7. The CDR3 covers 15 residues. CDR3 residues: CASSPGQGSGNTIYF. The CDR3 bases are TGTGCCAGCAGCCCCGGACAGGGTTCAGGAAACACCATATATTTT. Full variable domain (remainder filled in from reference TRBV9 and TRBJ1-3): DSGVTQTPKHLITATGQRVTLRCSPRSGDLSVYWYQQSLDQGLQFLIQYYNGEERAKGNILERFSAQQFPDLHSELNLSSLELGDSALYFCASSPGQGSGNTIYFGEGSWLTVV.

This sequence joins TRBV9 and TRBJ1-6; D unresolved. The CDR3 sequence is 13 residues long. The V gene's germline CDR1 is SGDLS and CDR2 YYNGEE. Between the trimmed V and J ends, which lost 3 bases and 14 bases, there was a span of 15 bases. CDR3 in amino acids: CASSEYNGVTLHF. The DNA of the CDR3 is TGTGCCAGCAGCGAGTACAACGGAGTCACCCTCCACTTT.

The chain is built from TRBV30 and TRBJ1-2; D is unresolved. This CDR3 contains 13 residues. Germline assignment: CDR1 GTSNPN and CDR2 SVGIG (reference sequence). Trimming took off 0 bases at V and 4 bases at J, with 9 bases between the two ends. This CDR3 reads CAWSVGTAYGYTF. The CDR3 bases are TGTGCCTGGAGTGTTGGTACAGCCTATGGCTACACCTTC.